These T cell receptor beta chains were read from a single sample in a study of cytomegalovirus exposure and HLA in healthy donors. Clones were read by immunoSEQ multiplex PCR, and TCRdb kept only the in-frame ones, dropping some. There are 100,000 to 150,000 clones in the sample; 89% occur only once, and 1% to 1.5% lies in the top ten. What was sequenced was PBMCs. Receptors were obtained from a woman between 18 and 30 years old in good health and CMV-seronegative. Each CDR3 is given with its conserved first and last residue. A D gene is named only where the DNA matches it firmly. Clone size is not always given. Where it is, it says once, few, many or a class for expanded clones.

V: TRBV6-1
D: TRBD2
J: TRBJ2-3
size: -
CDR3: CASTERGAQTQYF
DNA: TGTGCCAGCACTGAGCGGGGAGCACAGACGCAGTATTTT

V: TRBV5-1
D: TRBD1
J: TRBJ2-5
size: -
CDR3: CASSSQQGIQETQYF
DNA: TGCGCCAGCAGCTCGCAACAGGGGATCCAAGAGACCCAGTACTTC

V: TRBV28
D: TRBD1
J: TRBJ1-4
size: -
CDR3: CASSKETGRNEKLFF
DNA: TGTGCCAGCAGCAAGGAGACAGGGAGGAATGAAAAACTGTTTTTT

V: TRBV29-1
D: -
J: TRBJ1-5
size: -
CDR3: CSVEDPQSGQPQHF
DNA: TGCAGCGTTGAAGATCCACAATCGGGTCAGCCCCAGCATTTT

V: TRBV20-1
D: -
J: TRBJ2-1
size: -
CDR3: CSANFYNEQFF
DNA: TGCAGTGCTAACTTTTACAATGAGCAGTTCTTC

V: TRBV7-9
D: TRBD2
J: TRBJ2-3
size: -
CDR3: CASSRRTSGGTDTQYF
DNA: TGTGCCAGCAGCCGACGGACTAGCGGGGGGACAGATACGCAGTATTTT

V: TRBV19
D: TRBD1
J: TRBJ2-7
size: once
CDR3: CASSIGGFGTGGEQYF
DNA: TGTGCCAGTAGTATCGGGGGTTTCGGGACAGGGGGCGAGCAGTACTTC

V: TRBV19
D: -
J: TRBJ2-7
size: -
CDR3: CASSIGHHYEQYF
DNA: TGTGCCAGTAGTATCGGACACCACTACGAGCAGTACTTC

V: TRBV27
D: TRBD1
J: TRBJ1-2
size: few
CDR3: CASSSTGTGNYGYTF
DNA: TGTGCCAGCAGTTCAACCGGGACAGGGAACTATGGCTACACCTTC

V: TRBV6-6
D: -
J: TRBJ1-2
size: few
CDR3: CASSPVVRGSYGYTF
DNA: TGTGCCAGCAGCCCGGTAGTAAGGGGGAGCTATGGCTACACCTTC

V: TRBV27
D: -
J: TRBJ2-7
size: once
CDR3: CASSDPSRVYEQYF
DNA: TGTGCCAGCAGCGATCCTTCCAGGGTCTACGAGCAGTACTTC

V: TRBV2
D: TRBD1
J: TRBJ1-1
size: once
CDR3: CASSEQGAKFTEAFF
DNA: TGTGCCAGCAGTGAGCAGGGGGCGAAGTTCACTGAAGCTTTCTTT

V: TRBV5-1
D: -
J: TRBJ2-4
size: -
CDR3: CASSLGQSNIQYF
DNA: TGCGCCAGCAGCTTGGGACAGTCAAACATTCAGTACTTC

V: TRBV5-1
D: -
J: TRBJ1-4
size: -
CDR3: CASSLLPGAEKLFF
DNA: TGCGCCAGCAGCTTGCTTCCGGGTGCTGAAAAACTGTTTTTT

V: TRBV23-1
D: TRBD1
J: TRBJ1-1
size: -
CDR3: CASRPRTGNTEAFF
DNA: TGCGCCAGCAGGCCCAGGACAGGGAACACTGAAGCTTTCTTT

V: TRBV13
D: TRBD1
J: TRBJ2-7
size: -
CDR3: CASSPVGTAPEQYF
DNA: TGTGCCAGCAGCCCCGTCGGGACAGCCCCCGAGCAGTACTTC

V: TRBV10-1
D: TRBD2
J: TRBJ2-7
size: -
CDR3: CASSEWGGPSEQYF
DNA: TGCGCCAGCAGTGAGTGGGGGGGACCTAGCGAGCAGTACTTC

V: TRBV5-1
D: -
J: TRBJ2-3
size: -
CDR3: CASSLVRLTDTQYF
DNA: TGCGCCAGCAGCTTGGTAAGACTCACAGATACGCAGTATTTT

V: TRBV19
D: -
J: TRBJ2-7
size: -
CDR3: CASSMGQRGYEQYF
DNA: TGTGCCAGTAGTATGGGTCAGAGAGGATACGAGCAGTACTTC

V: TRBV5-1
D: -
J: TRBJ1-5
size: -
CDR3: CASSLGTVGQPQHF
DNA: TGCGCCAGCAGCTTGGGTACAGTGGGTCAGCCCCAGCATTTT

V: TRBV5-1
D: -
J: TRBJ2-7
size: once
CDR3: CASSGRQGSYEQYF
DNA: TGCGCCAGCAGCGGGCGGCAGGGATCCTACGAGCAGTACTTC

V: TRBV9
D: -
J: TRBJ1-2
size: -
CDR3: CASSVGNSYGYTF
DNA: TGTGCCAGCAGCGTAGGTAACAGCTATGGCTACACCTTC

V: TRBV11-2
D: -
J: TRBJ1-5
size: few
CDR3: CASRLGANQPQHF
DNA: TGTGCCAGCAGGCTAGGGGCCAATCAGCCCCAGCATTTT

V: TRBV18
D: -
J: TRBJ1-1
size: -
CDR3: CASSSNRVVTEAFF
DNA: TGTGCCAGCTCCTCCAACAGGGTTGTCACTGAAGCTTTCTTT

V: TRBV11-2
D: -
J: TRBJ1-6
size: -
CDR3: CASSLSIGGLGSPLHF
DNA: TGTGCCAGCAGCTTATCGATAGGGGGTTTGGGTTCACCCCTCCACTTT

V: TRBV6-6
D: TRBD2
J: TRBJ2-2
size: -
CDR3: CASSAGGPGLFF
DNA: TGTGCCAGCAGTGCGGGAGGCCCGGGGCTGTTTTTT

V: TRBV5-4
D: -
J: TRBJ2-1
size: -
CDR3: CASSPLGWTTLRDEQFF
DNA: TGTGCCAGCAGCCCCCTCGGTTGGACAACCCTCAGGGATGAGCAGTTCTTC

V: TRBV10-2
D: TRBD1
J: TRBJ1-2
size: -
CDR3: CASSQNRGNVHGYTF
DNA: TGCGCCAGCAGCCAAAACAGGGGGAATGTTCATGGCTACACCTTC

V: TRBV18
D: TRBD1
J: TRBJ2-1
size: -
CDR3: CASSPMGPGTGNEQFF
DNA: TGTGCCAGCTCACCAATGGGCCCCGGGACAGGCAATGAGCAGTTCTTC

V: TRBV20-1
D: -
J: TRBJ2-1
size: -
CDR3: CSALFNEQFF
DNA: TGCAGTGCCCTCTTCAATGAGCAGTTCTTC

V: TRBV2
D: -
J: TRBJ1-6
size: -
CDR3: CASSPNRGRGSPLHF
DNA: TGTGCCAGCAGTCCCAATCGGGGCAGGGGATCTCCCCTCCACTTT

V: TRBV7-8
D: TRBD1
J: TRBJ2-2
size: -
CDR3: CASSLARTGNGELFF
DNA: TGTGCCAGCAGCTTAGCACGGACAGGGAACGGGGAGCTGTTTTTT

V: TRBV7-8
D: -
J: TRBJ2-7
size: -
CDR3: CASSGWGGEASGYEQYF
DNA: TGTGCCAGCAGCGGGTGGGGAGGAGAAGCGAGCGGCTACGAGCAGTACTTC

V: TRBV13
D: -
J: TRBJ2-7
size: once
CDR3: CASSARDMTYEQYF
DNA: TGTGCCAGCAGCGCCCGGGACATGACCTACGAGCAGTACTTC

V: TRBV7-9
D: -
J: TRBJ2-5
size: -
CDR3: CASSLYGGPGETQYF
DNA: TGTGCCAGCAGCTTATATGGGGGCCCGGGAGAGACCCAGTACTTC

V: TRBV9
D: -
J: TRBJ2-5
size: -
CDR3: CASSASGNKETQYF
DNA: TGTGCCAGCAGCGCATCCGGGAACAAAGAGACCCAGTACTTC

V: TRBV5-1
D: -
J: TRBJ1-6
size: few
CDR3: CASSLADSPLHF
DNA: TGCGCCAGCAGCTTGGCGGATTCACCCCTCCACTTT

V: TRBV2
D: TRBD1
J: TRBJ1-1
size: once
CDR3: CASSARQGSTEAFF
DNA: TGTGCCAGCAGTGCGCGACAGGGGAGCACTGAAGCTTTCTTT

V: TRBV19
D: -
J: TRBJ1-1
size: -
CDR3: CASSIDPGVLNTEAFF
DNA: TGTGCCAGTAGTATAGATCCAGGGGTTCTGAACACTGAAGCTTTCTTT

V: TRBV7-7
D: -
J: TRBJ2-7
size: -
CDR3: CASSLNLGQPYEQYF
DNA: TGTGCCAGCAGCTTAAATCTGGGGCAGCCCTACGAGCAGTACTTC

V: TRBV12-5
D: TRBD1
J: TRBJ2-4
size: -
CDR3: CASRGDRGIAKNIQYF
DNA: TGTGCAAGTAGGGGCGACAGGGGGATAGCCAAAAACATTCAGTACTTC

V: TRBV5-1
D: -
J: TRBJ1-5
size: once
CDR3: CASRGGEDQPQHF
DNA: TGCGCCAGCAGGGGGGGGGAGGATCAGCCCCAGCATTTT

V: TRBV4-1
D: -
J: TRBJ1-2
size: -
CDR3: CASSHGDGYTF
DNA: TGCGCCAGCAGCCACGGGGATGGCTACACCTTC

V: TRBV5-1
D: TRBD1
J: TRBJ1-4
size: -
CDR3: CASSFTGENEKLFF
DNA: TGCGCCAGCAGCTTTACAGGGGAAAATGAAAAACTGTTTTTT

V: TRBV6-1
D: -
J: TRBJ2-7
size: once
CDR3: CASRRGGEQYF
DNA: TGTGCCAGCAGGAGGGGAGGCGAGCAGTACTTC

V: TRBV5-3
D: -
J: TRBJ1-5
size: -
CDR3: CARSPGGSNQPQHF
DNA: TGTGCCAGAAGCCCCGGTGGTAGCAATCAGCCCCAGCATTTT

V: TRBV4-2
D: -
J: TRBJ1-6
size: few
CDR3: CASSQAGWDYSSYNSPLHF
DNA: TGTGCCAGCAGCCAAGCAGGGTGGGACTATAGCTCCTATAATTCACCCCTCCACTTT

V: TRBV5-1
D: TRBD2
J: TRBJ2-1
size: -
CDR3: CASSLRTSGDNEQFF
DNA: TGCGCCAGCAGCTTGCGGACTAGCGGGGACAATGAGCAGTTCTTC

V: TRBV21-1
D: -
J: TRBJ1-6
size: few
CDR3: CASPDRGEGVLHF
DNA: TGTGCCAGCCCTGACAGGGGGGAGGGAGTCCTCCACTTT

V: TRBV29-1
D: -
J: TRBJ1-5
size: -
CDR3: CSAAGASNQPQHF
DNA: TGCAGCGCTGCGGGCGCGAGCAATCAGCCCCAGCATTTT

V: TRBV6-5
D: -
J: TRBJ1-5
size: -
CDR3: CASSPRQGTNQPQHF
DNA: TGTGCCAGCAGCCCAAGGCAGGGTACCAATCAGCCCCAGCATTTT

V: TRBV19
D: TRBD1
J: TRBJ1-5
size: -
CDR3: CASSERQGWGNQPQHF
DNA: TGTGCCAGTAGTGAACGACAGGGTTGGGGCAATCAGCCCCAGCATTTT

V: TRBV20-1
D: TRBD2
J: TRBJ2-2
size: -
CDR3: CSAWGLAEMFF
DNA: TGCAGTGCTTGGGGCCTAGCGGAGATGTTTTTT

V: TRBV5-1
D: TRBD1
J: TRBJ1-1
size: -
CDR3: CASSLDRDNTEAFF
DNA: TGCGCCAGCAGCCTGGACAGGGATAACACTGAAGCTTTCTTT

V: TRBV2
D: -
J: TRBJ1-4
size: few
CDR3: CASSQEKLFF
DNA: TGTGCCAGCAGCCAAGAAAAACTGTTTTTT

V: TRBV7-2
D: TRBD2
J: TRBJ2-6
size: -
CDR3: CASSIRGGTTGANVLTF
DNA: TGTGCCAGCAGCATCCGGGGGGGCACGACTGGGGCCAACGTCCTGACTTTC

V: TRBV5-6
D: TRBD2
J: TRBJ2-3
size: -
CDR3: CASSPLAGGGTDTQYF
DNA: TGTGCCAGCAGCCCTCTAGCGGGGGGAGGCACAGATACGCAGTATTTT

V: TRBV18
D: TRBD2
J: TRBJ2-7
size: -
CDR3: CASSPTSGGYEQYF
DNA: TGTGCCAGCTCACCAACTAGCGGGGGTTACGAGCAGTACTTC

V: TRBV21-1
D: -
J: TRBJ1-5
size: -
CDR3: CASSKRSDKGDVGGNQPQHF
DNA: TGTGCCAGCAGCAAAAGGTCGGATAAGGGGGACGTCGGTGGCAATCAGCCCCAGCATTTT